Following are 4 T cell receptor beta chains from one sample sequenced in a study of human T cells and chemical hapten exposure. Time point denoted: patch test 2, 6 weeks after DPC sensitization. Indicated treatment: therapeutic diphenylcyclopropenone sensitization with weekly scalp DPC. TCRdb fed the RACE reads into MiXCR, producing one record per CDR3 protein. The repertoire has a few hundred thousand distinct CDR3 sequences, 6% to 7% of them found once; the top ten carry around 6.1%. Sequencing was performed on whole blood, taken in connection with sensitization to the hapten diphenylcyclopropenone (DPC). These receptors all stem from a woman under 30 with alopecia areata. Some clones in this sample may be carry-over from other donors' samples.

This rearrangement joins TRBV6-2 or TRBV6-3 to TRBJ2-3; TRBD1 might be the D (6 bases). The V end lost 5 bases, the J end lost 0 bases, and 15 bases lay between the germline ends. Per germline, CDR1 MNHEY and CDR2 SVGEGT. The CDR3 has 16 amino acids. Here the CDR3 DNA reads TGTGCCAGCAGTAAGGACAGTACTTCTAGCACAGATACGCAGTATTTT. Its translation: CASSKDSTSSTDTQYF.

In this sample, this clonotype turned up many times. This rearrangement joins TRBV2 to TRBJ1-2; D is undetermined. The V end was cut by 8 bases, the J end by 5 bases, with 15 bases between. Germline CDR1 and CDR2: SNHLY and FYNNEI. This CDR3 has 13 residues. The CDR3, as DNA: TGTGCCAGCTCAATAGTCCCACTATATGGCTACACCTTC. Its protein product is CASSIVPLYGYTF.

In the case of this clonotype: One base away lies a much larger clone, so this may be a sequencing read error. The chain joins TRBV6-5 to TRBJ1-4, with a tentative D call TRBD1 (5 bases). There are 14 residues in the CDR3. Germline V lookup: CDR1 MNHEY, CDR2 SVGAGI. Trimming took 1 base from V and 6 from J, leaving 9 bases between them. The CDR3 reads CASSYLGGDEKLFF. CDR3 DNA sequence: TGTGCCAGCAGTTACTTAGGAGGGGATGAAAAACTGTTTTTT.

Only a few counts were recorded for this clonotype. The chain couples TRBV4-3 to TRBJ2-2, with a weak D call TRBD2 (5 bases). Between the trimmed V and J ends, which lost 4 bases and 6 bases, there was a span of 12 bases. The CDR3 extends over 14 amino acids. In germline, CDR1 is LGHNA, CDR2 YSLEER. CDR3 sequence reads: CASSPRTGPGELFF. CDR3 DNA: TGCGCCAGCAGCCCTAGGACTGGGCCCGGGGAGCTGTTTTTT.